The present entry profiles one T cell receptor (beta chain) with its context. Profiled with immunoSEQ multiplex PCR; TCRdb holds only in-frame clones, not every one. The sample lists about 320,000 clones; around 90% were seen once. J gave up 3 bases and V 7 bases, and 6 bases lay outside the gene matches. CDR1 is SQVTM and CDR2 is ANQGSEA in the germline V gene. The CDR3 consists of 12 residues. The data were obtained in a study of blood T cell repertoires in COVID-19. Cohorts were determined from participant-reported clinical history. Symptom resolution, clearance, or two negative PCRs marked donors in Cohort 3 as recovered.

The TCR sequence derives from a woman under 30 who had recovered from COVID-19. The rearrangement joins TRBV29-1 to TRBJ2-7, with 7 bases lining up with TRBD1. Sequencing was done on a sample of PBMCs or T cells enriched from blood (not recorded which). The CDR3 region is CSGVRDSYEQYF. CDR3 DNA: TGCAGCGGCGTCCGGGACAGCTACGAGCAGTACTTC.